These T cell receptor beta chains were read from a single sample in a study of T-cell memory formation after mild COVID-19. Using its own MiXCR run on the 5' RACE reads, TCRdb lists one record per CDR3 protein. The sample lists about 430,000 distinct CDR3 sequences, around 17% occurring once. Sequenced sample: PBMCs or a T cell subset sorted from them (not recorded which). All receptors derive from a man aged 18 to 30 who had mild COVID-19 (a few samples of this study predate the infection). Cell type and time point are not known. The CDR3 runs from the conserved cysteine through the conserved F or W. A D gene is named only where the DNA matches it firmly. Rows may omit the clone size; those that give it use once, few, many or a size class.

cdr3_aa cdr3_nt clone_size j_call v_call d_call
CASSHLDRYSYNEQFF TGCGCCAGCAGTCATCTGGACAGGTACTCCTACAATGAGCAGTTCTTC few TRBJ2-1 TRBV23-1 TRBD1
CSARSTSGVKDTQYF TGCAGTGCTCGAAGTACTAGCGGGGTAAAAGATACGCAGTATTTT NA TRBJ2-3 TRBV20-1 TRBD2
CASSTSGGAGNEQFF TGTGCCAGCAGTACGAGCGGGGGGGCCGGGAATGAGCAGTTCTTC few TRBJ2-1 TRBV6-5 TRBD2
CASSYSGGDSYEQYF TGTGCCAGCAGTTACTCCGGCGGGGACTCCTACGAGCAGTACTTC NA TRBJ2-7 TRBV6-5 NA
CSARGRGANVDTQYF TGCAGTGCTAGAGGTCGGGGGGCCAACGTAGATACGCAGTATTTT few TRBJ2-3 TRBV20-1 NA
CASSIQGPTDTQYF TGTGCCAGCAGCATACAGGGGCCCACAGATACGCAGTATTTT NA TRBJ2-3 TRBV7-9 TRBD1
CSARDPGQLYEQYF TGCAGTGCTAGAGATCCTGGACAGTTGTACGAGCAGTACTTC once TRBJ2-7 TRBV20-1 NA
CASSLDRDSLLEQYF TGCGCCAGCAGCTTGGACCGGGACTCCCTACTCGAGCAGTACTTC NA TRBJ2-7 TRBV5-1 NA
CASTQPPGTEAFF TGTGCCAGCACCCAACCCCCCGGCACTGAAGCTTTCTTT NA TRBJ1-1 TRBV28 NA
CASSRTLYGYTF TGTGCCAGCAGCCGGACCCTTTATGGCTACACCTTC few TRBJ1-2 TRBV7-2 NA
CASSARIGQGAADTQYF TGTGCCAGCAGCGCGCGGATTGGACAGGGGGCAGCCGATACGCAGTATTTT NA TRBJ2-3 TRBV9 TRBD1
CASSIGTQPANEKLFF TGTGCCAGCAGCATCGGGACCCAGCCGGCTAATGAAAAACTGTTTTTT NA TRBJ1-4 TRBV3-1 NA
CASSQGTSGGDVVDTQYF TGCGCCAGCAGCCAAGGGACTAGCGGGGGCGACGTGGTAGATACGCAGTATTTT few TRBJ2-3 TRBV4-3 TRBD2
CASSLVPSGGETQYF TGTGCCAGCAGCTTAGTGCCTAGCGGTGGAGAGACCCAGTACTTC NA TRBJ2-5 TRBV7-2 TRBD2
CASSPTSAPFWEQFF TGTGCCAGCAGTCCGACTAGCGCGCCGTTTTGGGAGCAGTTCTTC few TRBJ2-1 TRBV6-4 TRBD2
CASSGQENQPQHF TGTGCCAGCAGCGGACAGGAGAATCAGCCCCAGCATTTT NA TRBJ1-5 TRBV12-3/TRBV12-4 TRBD1
CAISESRAGSGGYTF TGTGCCATCAGTGAAAGTAGGGCAGGGTCTGGAGGCTACACCTTC NA TRBJ1-2 TRBV10-3 NA